These 2 T cell receptor beta chains came from one sample sequenced in a study of T-cell reconstitution after alpha-beta-depleted transplantation in children. Construction of the TCRbeta library involved unique molecular identifiers. In TCRdb, the PCR reads were re-called with MiXCR into one record per CDR3 protein. Of 200,000 to 250,000 distinct CDR3 sequences listed, approximately 9.5% are singletons. Sample: PBMCs from the stem cell graft donor, taken from the stem cell graft. Receptors were obtained from a human donor who donated a stem cell graft to a child with acute lymphoblastic leukemia.

This clonotype has more than one count but fewer than ten. The chain has TRBV6-1 and TRBJ2-7; possibly TRBD1 for D (5 bases). This CDR3 spans 13 amino acids. The germline V and J ends were trimmed by 2 bases and 2 bases, with 7 bases remaining between them. Germline CDR1 reads MNHNS; CDR2 reads SASEGT. This CDR3 is CASSEKDTYEQYF. CDR3 DNA: TGTGCCAGCAGTGAAAAGGACACCTACGAGCAGTACTTC.

The rearrangement joins TRBV5-1 to TRBJ2-7; perhaps TRBD1 as D (5 bases). With 2 bases removed from V and 5 bases from J, the gap between germline ends came to 17 bases. The CDR3 totals 15 residues. Germline-derived CDR1 and CDR2 are SGHRS and YFSETQ. CDR3 coding DNA: TGCGCCAGCAGCTTTTCTAAGGGGCCATACGACGAGCAGTACTTC. Amino acid sequence: CASSFSKGPYDEQYF.